The rows below give T cell receptor beta chains drawn from one sample of a study of T-cell memory formation after mild COVID-19. TCRdb called the 5' RACE reads again in MiXCR, with one record for every CDR3 protein. The sample lists roughly 400,000 distinct CDR3 sequences, approximately 15% occurring once. Source material: PBMCs or a T cell subset sorted from them (not recorded which). The receptor source for this set is a man between 18 and 29 years old who had mild COVID-19 (a few samples of this study predate the infection). Cell type and time point are not known. Each CDR3 is given with its conserved first and last residue. Each record gives: CDR3 protein, CDR3 DNA, J gene, V gene, D gene, clone size. The D gene is left open where the match is weak. Clone size is stated in some rows and not others, as once, few, many or a class when expanded.

CDR3: CASSSRDSAYEQYF; DNA: TGTGCCAGCAGTTCCAGGGACTCCGCCTACGAGCAGTACTTC; J: TRBJ2-7; V: TRBV6-2/TRBV6-3; D: .; size: .
CDR3: CASSLFSSGGPSSTDTQYF; DNA: TGTGCCAGCAGCCTATTTTCTAGCGGGGGACCGTCTAGCACAGATACGCAGTATTTT; J: TRBJ2-3; V: TRBV6-5; D: TRBD2; size: many
CDR3: CATSRARFEPQHF; DNA: TGTGCCACCAGCAGAGCTCGGTTTGAGCCCCAGCATTTT; J: TRBJ1-5; V: TRBV15; D: .; size: .
CDR3: CASSKNNEQFF; DNA: TGTGCCAGCAGTAAAAACAATGAGCAGTTCTTC; J: TRBJ2-1; V: TRBV27; D: .; size: many
CDR3: CASSQVTETDTQYF; DNA: TGCGCCAGCAGCCAAGTAACAGAAACAGATACGCAGTATTTT; J: TRBJ2-3; V: TRBV4-3; D: .; size: .
CDR3: CASREGTEAFF; DNA: TGTGCCAGCAGGGAGGGTACTGAAGCTTTCTTT; J: TRBJ1-1; V: TRBV28; D: .; size: many
CDR3: CSARYSGGFNEQFF; DNA: TGCAGTGCTAGGTATAGCGGGGGGTTCAATGAGCAGTTCTTC; J: TRBJ2-1; V: TRBV20-1; D: TRBD2; size: .
CDR3: CASSQEGGFGRQPQHF; DNA: TGTGCCAGCAGCCAAGAGGGCGGGTTTGGTCGTCAGCCCCAGCATTTT; J: TRBJ1-5; V: TRBV3-1; D: .; size: few
CDR3: CASSSSPRGGFTDTQYF; DNA: TGTGCCAGCAGCTCATCCCCCCGCGGGGGGTTTACAGATACGCAGTATTTT; J: TRBJ2-3; V: TRBV7-2; D: TRBD2; size: .
CDR3: CASSLAYGRPGELFF; DNA: TGCGCCAGCAGCTTGGCCTATGGGAGACCCGGGGAGCTGTTTTTT; J: TRBJ2-2; V: TRBV5-1; D: .; size: once
CDR3: CSASGQNLSPQHF; DNA: TGCAGTGCTAGTGGACAGAACTTATCGCCCCAGCATTTT; J: TRBJ1-5; V: TRBV20-1; D: .; size: .
CDR3: CAWNPPGSSYEQYF; DNA: TGTGCCTGGAATCCGCCTGGGAGCTCCTACGAGCAGTACTTC; J: TRBJ2-7; V: TRBV30; D: .; size: few
CDR3: CSAGLAGETGELFF; DNA: TGCAGTGCTGGACTAGCGGGGGAGACCGGGGAGCTGTTTTTT; J: TRBJ2-2; V: TRBV20-1; D: TRBD2; size: few
CDR3: CASSLGRGATHRTEAFF; DNA: TGTGCCAGCAGCTTAGGCCGTGGGGCTACCCACCGGACTGAAGCTTTCTTT; J: TRBJ1-1; V: TRBV7-9; D: .; size: few
CDR3: CASSQELWRGEQYF; DNA: TGTGCCAGCAGCCAAGAATTGTGGCGCGGCGAGCAGTACTTC; J: TRBJ2-7; V: TRBV14; D: .; size: .
CDR3: CASSQAVIGAPSGANVLTF; DNA: TGTGCCAGCAGCCAAGCCGTGATTGGTGCGCCCTCTGGGGCCAACGTCCTGACTTTC; J: TRBJ2-6; V: TRBV4-2; D: .; size: few
CDR3: CASSRTTGGVQETQYF; DNA: TGTGCCAGCAGCCGAACTACAGGGGGCGTACAAGAGACCCAGTACTTC; J: TRBJ2-5; V: TRBV4-2; D: TRBD1; size: once
CDR3: CASSQSWSGANVLTF; DNA: TGTGCCAGCAGCCAAAGTTGGTCTGGGGCCAACGTCCTGACTTTC; J: TRBJ2-6; V: TRBV14; D: .; size: .
CDR3: CASSPTGADSPLHF; DNA: TGTGCCAGCTCACCAACGGGGGCGGATTCACCCCTCCACTTT; J: TRBJ1-6; V: TRBV18; D: .; size: .
CDR3: CASSEGQRGGLGTDTQYF; DNA: TGTGCCAGCAGTGAAGGCCAGCGGGGGGGCCTCGGGACAGATACGCAGTATTTT; J: TRBJ2-3; V: TRBV2; D: TRBD2; size: few
CDR3: CSGVRDRGMPQHF; DNA: TGCAGCGGGGTGCGGGACAGGGGGATGCCCCAGCATTTT; J: TRBJ1-5; V: TRBV20-1; D: TRBD1; size: few
CDR3: CASSSPGGTQYF; DNA: TGTGCCAGCAGTTCTCCAGGCGGGACCCAGTACTTC; J: TRBJ2-5; V: TRBV6-5; D: .; size: .
CDR3: CASSLGPGAEGYTF; DNA: TGTGCCAGCAGCTTAGGTCCAGGGGCGGAGGGCTACACCTTC; J: TRBJ1-2; V: TRBV7-2; D: .; size: few
CDR3: CASSQDPGLNTEAFF; DNA: TGCGCCAGCAGCCAAGATCCGGGGCTTAACACTGAAGCTTTCTTT; J: TRBJ1-1; V: TRBV4-1; D: .; size: few
CDR3: CAREGGGHYEQYF; DNA: TGTGCCAGAGAGGGGGGGGGTCACTACGAGCAGTACTTC; J: TRBJ2-7; V: TRBV25-1; D: .; size: .
CDR3: CATSDLGRDHNEQFF; DNA: TGTGCCACCAGTGATTTGGGGCGGGACCACAATGAGCAGTTCTTC; J: TRBJ2-1; V: TRBV24-1; D: .; size: few
CDR3: CSAIPGWGGYTF; DNA: TGCAGTGCTATCCCAGGGTGGGGTGGCTACACCTTC; J: TRBJ1-2; V: TRBV20-1; D: .; size: .
CDR3: CASSLKGTGEEETQYF; DNA: TGTGCCAGCAGTTTAAAGGGGACAGGGGAAGAAGAGACCCAGTACTTC; J: TRBJ2-5; V: TRBV27; D: TRBD1; size: .
CDR3: CASGTPQGTQYF; DNA: TGTGCCAGCGGGACCCCTCAAGGTACGCAGTATTTT; J: TRBJ2-3; V: TRBV2; D: .; size: few
CDR3: CAWSPAERGQYF; DNA: TGTGCCTGGAGTCCTGCGGAAAGGGGCCAGTACTTC; J: TRBJ2-5; V: TRBV30; D: .; size: .
CDR3: CASSFGFNLGTEAFF; DNA: TGTGCCAGCAGCTTTGGGTTCAATTTGGGCACTGAAGCTTTCTTT; J: TRBJ1-1; V: TRBV7-2; D: .; size: .
CDR3: CASGQGTNYGYTF; DNA: TGTGCCAGCGGGCAGGGGACTAACTATGGCTACACCTTC; J: TRBJ1-2; V: TRBV27; D: .; size: .
CDR3: CASSMRDLYEQYF; DNA: TGTGCCAGTAGTATGAGGGACCTATACGAGCAGTACTTC; J: TRBJ2-7; V: TRBV19; D: .; size: .
CDR3: CASSDSGGYTGELFF; DNA: TGTGCCAGCAGTGACAGCGGGGGGTACACCGGGGAGCTGTTTTTT; J: TRBJ2-2; V: TRBV6-5; D: TRBD2; size: .
CDR3: CATEGDTTEQFF; DNA: TGTGCCACAGAGGGGGATACGACTGAGCAGTTCTTC; J: TRBJ2-1; V: TRBV6-5; D: .; size: .
CDR3: CASSHNEGTGELFF; DNA: TGTGCCAGCAGCCACAATGAGGGAACCGGGGAGCTGTTTTTT; J: TRBJ2-2; V: TRBV3-1; D: .; size: .
CDR3: CASSLIDVQNSPLHF; DNA: TGCGCCAGCAGCTTGATCGACGTTCAGAATTCACCCCTCCACTTT; J: TRBJ1-6; V: TRBV5-1; D: .; size: few
CDR3: CASSPVGANVLTF; DNA: TGTGCCAGCAGTCCTGTAGGGGCCAACGTCCTGACTTTC; J: TRBJ2-6; V: TRBV2; D: .; size: few
CDR3: CASSSNRGGETDTQYF; DNA: TGTGCCAGCAGCAGTAATCGCGGGGGGGAAACAGATACGCAGTATTTT; J: TRBJ2-3; V: TRBV7-9; D: TRBD2; size: .
CDR3: CASSPDRVGHEQYF; DNA: TGTGCCAGCTCACCTGACAGGGTAGGCCACGAGCAGTACTTC; J: TRBJ2-7; V: TRBV18; D: TRBD1; size: many
CDR3: CASSLGSSGANVLTF; DNA: TGCGCCAGCAGCTTAGGGAGCTCTGGGGCCAACGTCCTGACTTTC; J: TRBJ2-6; V: TRBV5-1; D: .; size: many